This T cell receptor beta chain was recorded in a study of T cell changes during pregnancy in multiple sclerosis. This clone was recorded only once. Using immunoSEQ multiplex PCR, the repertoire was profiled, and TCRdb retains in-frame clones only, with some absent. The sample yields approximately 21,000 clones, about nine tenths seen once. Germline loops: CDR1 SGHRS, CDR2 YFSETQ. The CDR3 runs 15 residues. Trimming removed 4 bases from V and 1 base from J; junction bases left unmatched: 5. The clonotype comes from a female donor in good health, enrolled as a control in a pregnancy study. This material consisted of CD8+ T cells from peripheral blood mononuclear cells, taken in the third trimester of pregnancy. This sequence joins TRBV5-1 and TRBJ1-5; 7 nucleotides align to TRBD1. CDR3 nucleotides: TGCGCCAGCAGCGCCCAGGGGGGAAGCAATCAGCCCCAGCATTTT. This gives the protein CASSAQGGSNQPQHF. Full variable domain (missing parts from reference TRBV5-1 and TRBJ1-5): KAGVTQTPRYLIKTRGQQVTLSCSPISGHRSVSWYQQTPGQGLQFLFEYFSETQRNKGNFPGRFSGRQFSNSRSEMNVSTLELGDSALYLCASSAQGGSNQPQHFGDGTRLSIL.